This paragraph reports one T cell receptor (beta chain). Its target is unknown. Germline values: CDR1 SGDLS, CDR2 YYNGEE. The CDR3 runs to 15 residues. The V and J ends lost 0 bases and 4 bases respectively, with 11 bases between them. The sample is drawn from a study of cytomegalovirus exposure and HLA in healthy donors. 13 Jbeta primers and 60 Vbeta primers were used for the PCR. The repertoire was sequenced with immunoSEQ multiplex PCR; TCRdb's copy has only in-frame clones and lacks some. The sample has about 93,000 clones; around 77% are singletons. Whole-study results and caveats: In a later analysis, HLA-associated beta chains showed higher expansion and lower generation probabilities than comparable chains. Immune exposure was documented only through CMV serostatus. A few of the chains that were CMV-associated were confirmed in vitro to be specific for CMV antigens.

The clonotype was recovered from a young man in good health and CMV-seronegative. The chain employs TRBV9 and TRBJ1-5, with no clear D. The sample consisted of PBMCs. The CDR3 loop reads CASSVEGGRNQPQHF. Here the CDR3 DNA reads TGTGCCAGCAGCGTAGAGGGAGGACGGAATCAGCCCCAGCATTTT.